The T cell receptor (beta chain) described here comes from a study of T cell responses to AZD1222 COVID-19 vaccine. For the study at large: The analysis combined second doses at about 4 or about 12 weeks.

The V and J ends lost 5 bases and 0 bases respectively, with 16 bases between them. Germline CDR1 SGHNT, CDR2 YENEEA. CDR3 size: 16 residues. Assay used: immunoSEQ multiplex PCR; TCRdb lists only in-frame clones, some missing. This sample carries 170,000 or so clones, less than 95% of them seen once, and the ten largest clones take around 1.5%. The receptor's source is an adult in good health. The input for sequencing was peripheral blood, taken on day 0 of AZD1222 vaccination. This sequence joins TRBV11-3 and TRBJ1-1, with D perhaps TRBD1 (5 bases). DNA of the CDR3: TGTGCCAGCAGCCCGAGAAGGGGACTAATGAACACTGAAGCTTTCTTT. Residues: CASSPRRGLMNTEAFF. The whole variable domain, filled in from reference TRBV11-3 and TRBJ1-1, reads EAGVVQSPRYKIIEKKQPVAFWCNPISGHNTLYWYLQNLGQGPELLIRYENEEAVDDSQLPKDRFSAERLKGVDSTLKIQPAELGDSAVYLCASSPRRGLMNTEAFFGQGTRLTVV.